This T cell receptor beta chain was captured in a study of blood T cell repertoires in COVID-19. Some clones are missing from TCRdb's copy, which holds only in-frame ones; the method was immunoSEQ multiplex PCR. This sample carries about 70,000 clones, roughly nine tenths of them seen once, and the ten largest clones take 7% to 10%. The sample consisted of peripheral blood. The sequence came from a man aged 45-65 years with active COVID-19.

The CDR3 DNA reads as TGTGCCAGCAGCGGGACAGGGGATAATTCACCCCTCCACTTT. Translating gives CASSGTGDNSPLHF. V is TRBV2 and J is TRBJ1-6; 10 nucleotides agree with TRBD1. Losses at the gene ends were 6 bases for V and 5 bases for J; bases not matched to a gene: 1. Per the germline V gene, CDR1 is SNHLY and CDR2 is FYNNEI. The CDR3 has 14 amino acids.